The 23 T cell receptor beta chains reported below all come from one sample, sequenced in a study of vaccination and CD4 T cells after COVID-19. Treatment given: approximately nine-day PBMC culture with coronavirus spike peptide pools or control peptides (ViraFEST assay). No antigen has been identified for these receptors. With the Oncomine TCR Beta short-read assay, DNA from cultured CD4+ T cells was sequenced. TCRdb reprocessed the PCR reads with MiXCR, giving one entry per CDR3 protein. This table holds fewer than 20,000 distinct CDR3 sequences, roughly half found once. Sample: CD4+ T cells from blood, cultured in vitro. The receptors come from a human donor who had recovered from COVID-19.

The rearrangement uses TRBV10-3 and TRBJ1-2; the D gene is possibly TRBD1 (5 bases). V lost 0 bases to trimming and J lost 2 bases, with 22 bases between them. Per the germline V gene, CDR1 is ENHRY and CDR2 is SYGVKD. The CDR3 has 19 residues. CDR3 sequence (DNA): TGTGCCATCAGTGAGTCGGGCACCGGGGCACATTGGGCCAACTATGGCTACACCTTC. This gives the protein CAISESGTGAHWANYGYTF.

V and J are TRBV5-4 and TRBJ1-5; tentative D call: TRBD1 (5 bases). Germline V gives CDR1 SGHNT, CDR2 YYREEE (reference sequence). This CDR3 comprises 16 residues. Trimming shortened V by 0 bases and J by 2 bases, and 12 bases separated the two germline ends. CDR3 DNA sequence: TGTGCCAGCAGCTTGGGAGGGGCGCAGGGCAATCAGCCCCAGCATTTT. Protein sequence: CASSLGGAQGNQPQHF.

The chain has TRBV7-9 and TRBJ1-1; D call uncertain. Germline V gene lookup returns CDR1 SEHNR and CDR2 FQNEAQ (reference sequence). The CDR3 is 14 amino acids. Trimming cost V 2 bases and J 1 base, with 8 bases left between them. The CDR3 sequence is CASSLMRGNTEAFF. For the CDR3, the DNA is TGTGCCAGCAGCTTAATGCGTGGGAACACTGAAGCTTTCTTT.

This clonotype was seen a handful of times. CDR3 sequence reads: CATSDSGAGENYGYTF. The CDR3 DNA sequence: TGTGCCACCAGTGATTCGGGGGCAGGAGAGAACTATGGCTACACCTTC. This chain links TRBV24-1 with TRBJ1-2, with D tentatively TRBD1 (6 bases). V was shortened by 2 bases and J by 2 bases, with 14 bases between the two germline ends. This CDR3 has 16 residues. CDR1 is KGHDR and CDR2 is SFDVKD in the germline V gene.

This sequence joins TRBV30 and TRBJ1-6, with a weak D call TRBD1 (5 bases). The germline V gene has CDR1 GTSNPN and CDR2 SVGIG (reference sequence). The V and J ends lost 0 bases and 7 bases respectively, with 16 bases between them. The CDR3 loop spans 16 amino acids. The CDR3 spells CAWSVKRGSGNSPLHF. CDR3 in DNA: TGTGCCTGGAGTGTAAAGAGGGGCTCGGGAAATTCACCCCTCCACTTT.

This chain connects TRBV28 to TRBJ2-1, with D possibly being TRBD1 (5 bases). The germline V gene encodes CDR1 MDHEN and CDR2 SYDVKM. This CDR3 spans 11 amino acids. V was clipped by 6 bases and J by 14 bases, with 14 bases between them. CDR3 region: CASRSTVKEFF. Here the CDR3 DNA reads TGTGCCAGCAGATCGACAGTAAAGGAGTTCTTC.

Regarding this clonotype: The germline gene is not matched at one end of the junction; a read error may be the cause. The V and J genes are TRBV7-7 and TRBJ2-2, with 8 bases identical to TRBD2. CDR1 is SSHAT and CDR2 is FNYEAQ in the germline V gene (reference sequence). The CDR3 totals 16 residues. The CDR3 region is CASSLVGGRSSGELFF. Written as DNA, the CDR3 is TGTGCTAGCAGCTTAGTTGGCGGGAGGAGCTCCGGGGAGCTGTTTTTT.

This chain connects TRBV7-3 to TRBJ1-1; 7 bases line up with TRBD1. Germline V gene sequence: CDR1 SGHTA, CDR2 FQGTGA. CDR3 length: 13 amino acids. V lost 5 bases and J lost 10; bases outside the gene matches: 10. The CDR3 reads CASSLRQGTGAFF. The CDR3 nucleotides are TGTGCCAGCAGCCTAAGACAGGGTACGGGAGCTTTCTTT.

V is TRBV3-1 and J is TRBJ1-3; D call uncertain. This CDR3 contains 16 residues. V gave up 1 base and J gave up 4 bases, with 14 bases separating them. From germline, CDR1 is LGHDT and CDR2 YNNKEL (reference sequence). In DNA, the CDR3 is TGTGCCAGCAGCCAAGGAGAGTTAGGGTTCGGAAACACCATATATTTT. It encodes CASSQGELGFGNTIYF.

This clonotype was counted once. The chain uses TRBV6-5 and TRBJ1-2, with D maybe TRBD1 (5 bases). Trimming left V 0 bases short and J 5 bases short, with 10 bases between. The CDR3 contains 14 residues. Germline CDR1 is MNHEY and CDR2 is SVGAGI. CDR3: CASSYSEGVYGYTF. In DNA form, the CDR3 reads TGTGCCAGCAGTTACTCAGAAGGGGTATATGGCTACACCTTC.

This clonotype has more than one count but fewer than ten. This chain uses TRBV5-1 with TRBJ2-7, with TRBD1 as a possible D gene (7 bases). The V end was cut by 5 bases, the J end by 2 bases, with 17 bases between. Germline CDR1 reads SGHRS; CDR2 reads YFSETQ. The CDR3 contains 15 residues. CDR3 protein: CASRRDSSATYEQYF. DNA for the CDR3: TGCGCCAGCAGGCGGGACAGCTCCGCCACCTACGAGCAGTACTTC.

This chain uses TRBV11-3 with TRBJ2-3; 7 bases are shared with TRBD1. Trimming at V came to 5 bases and at J to 1 base, leaving 6 bases not matched to a gene. Germline loops: CDR1 SGHNT, CDR2 YENEEA. The CDR3 extends over 15 amino acids. The CDR3 DNA is TGTGCCAGCAGCATTACAGGGGTCGGCACAGATACGCAGTATTTT. Residues: CASSITGVGTDTQYF. Complete variable domain (other parts from reference TRBV11-3 and TRBJ2-3): EAGVVQSPRYKIIEKKQPVAFWCNPISGHNTLYWYLQNLGQGPELLIRYENEEAVDDSQLPKDRFSAERLKGVDSTLKIQPAELGDSAVYLCASSITGVGTDTQYFGPGTRLTVL.

This clonotype has more than one count but fewer than ten. The chain is built from TRBV24-1 and TRBJ2-3; 7 bases agree with TRBD2. The CDR3 is made up of 16 amino acids. V gave up 5 bases and J gave up 0 bases; unmatched junction bases: 7. Per the germline V gene, CDR1 is KGHDR and CDR2 is SFDVKD. The CDR3 DNA sequence: TGTGCCACCAGTGTAGGTGGGAGGGCTAGCACAGATACGCAGTATTTT. Its translation: CATSVGGRASTDTQYF.

The V and J genes are TRBV23-1 and TRBJ1-1; 7 bases are shared with TRBD1. TRBV23-1 is flagged as an ORF with uncertain function. With V trimmed by 3 bases and J by 1 base, 14 bases remained unmatched. The CDR3 is 18 amino acids. CDR3 nucleotide sequence: TGCGCCAGCAGTCATCTACATACAGGGGTCGAGAAGAACACTGAAGCTTTCTTT. It specifies CASSHLHTGVEKNTEAFF.

In its sample, this clonotype was seen once. This rearrangement joins TRBV20-1 to TRBJ2-6, with 7 bases matching TRBD2. V lost 6 bases and J lost 0; bases outside the gene matches: 14. Germline loops: CDR1 DFQATT, CDR2 SNEGSKA (reference sequence). The CDR3 consists of 18 residues. The CDR3 bases are TGCAGTGCCCCTAGGGGAGGGCAATACCTCTCTGGGGCCAACGTCCTGACTTTC. Its translation: CSAPRGGQYLSGANVLTF.

V usage is TRBV4-3 and J usage is TRBJ2-3; D perhaps matches TRBD2 (5 bases). The CDR3 loop spans 14 amino acids. V lost 1 base to trimming and J lost 5 bases, with 10 bases between them. The V gene's germline CDR1 is LGHNA and CDR2 YSLEER. CDR3 nucleotides: TGCGCCAGCAGCCAAGGGCTAGCAGTAGATACGCAGTATTTT. Translating gives CASSQGLAVDTQYF.

The J gene is TRBJ2-7, the V gene TRBV6-2 or TRBV6-3, with 9 positions matching TRBD2. This CDR3 has 15 residues. The junction had 2 bases not matched to a gene; V was cut back by 0 bases and J by 2 bases. The germline V gene encodes CDR1 MNHEY and CDR2 SVGEGT. The CDR3 sequence: CASSYSPSGAYEQYF. The CDR3 DNA is TGTGCCAGCAGTTACTCACCTAGCGGGGCCTACGAGCAGTACTTC.

This chain joins TRBV7-9 and TRBJ2-7; 8 bases match TRBD1. The length of the CDR3 is 12 residues. J was trimmed by 7 bases and V by 3 bases; bases with no gene match: 2. The germline gives CDR1 SEHNR, CDR2 FQNEAQ (reference sequence). The CDR3 loop reads CASSLTGDEQYF. The CDR3, as DNA: TGTGCCAGCAGCTTGACAGGGGATGAGCAGTACTTC.

This clonotype has more than one count but fewer than ten. The chain uses TRBV27 and TRBJ2-1; D gene unclear. V lost 7 bases to trimming and J lost 6 bases, with 13 bases between them. Germline lookup yields CDR1 MNHEY and CDR2 SMNVEV (reference sequence). CDR3 length: 13 residues. DNA for the CDR3: TGTGCCAGCAAAAAGCTATCAAGCAATGAGCAGTTCTTC. Residues: CASKKLSSNEQFF.

This chain links TRBV6-5 with TRBJ1-1; 9 bases align to TRBD1. Germline trimming cut 2 bases from V and 4 bases from J; bases unmatched to any gene: 5. CDR3 length: 15 residues. Germline V gives CDR1 MNHEY, CDR2 SVGAGI. CDR3 nucleotide sequence: TGTGCCAGCAGTTACGAATGGACAGGGGTCACTGAAGCTTTCTTT. Residues: CASSYEWTGVTEAFF.

CDR3 amino acids: CASSLTGGQGGNTIYF. CDR3 bases: TGTGCCAGCAGCTTAACCGGAGGACAGGGGGGAAACACCATATATTTT. V gene TRBV7-2 combines with J gene TRBJ1-3; 9 positions agree with TRBD1. Germline CDR1 reads SGHTA; CDR2 reads FQGNSA. The CDR3 is 16 amino acids. The J segment lost 4 bases and the V segment lost 2 bases, leaving 6 bases of the junction unmatched. The full variable domain, with the rest looked up from reference TRBV7-2 and TRBJ1-3, is GAGVSQSPSNKVTEKGKDVELRCDPISGHTALYWYRQSLGQGLEFLIYFQGNSAPDKSGLPSDRFSAERTGGSVSTLTIQRTQQEDSAVYLCASSLTGGQGGNTIYFGEGSWLTVV.

The V and J genes are TRBV20-1 and TRBJ2-3, with TRBD2 identical over 10 bases. The CDR3 spans 17 residues. V shed 3 bases, J shed 2 bases, and the junction held 11 bases outside the gene matches. The germline V gene has CDR1 DFQATT and CDR2 SNEGSKA (reference sequence). CDR3 loop: CSARSSGRAGDTDTQYF. DNA for the CDR3: TGCAGTGCTAGGTCCAGCGGGAGGGCCGGGGACACAGATACGCAGTATTTT.

The chain uses TRBV6-2 or TRBV6-3 and TRBJ2-5; TRBD2 agrees at 14 bases. The J segment lost 5 bases and the V segment lost 5 bases, leaving 10 bases of the junction unmatched. Germline CDR1 and CDR2: MNHEY and SVGEGT. The CDR3 totals 17 residues. The DNA of the CDR3 is TGTGCCAGCAGTCCTGGACTAGCGGGGGGCCAGGGGGAGACCCAGTACTTC. This codes for CASSPGLAGGQGETQYF.